This TCR beta chain was sequenced in a study of monozygotic twins with inflammatory bowel disease. Regarding the study as a whole: TCRbeta diversity (inverse Simpson) was lower in IBD patients than in healthy co-twins.

Germline V gene data show CDR1 as DFQATT and CDR2 as SNEGSKA (reference sequence). CDR3 length: 16 amino acids. A note on this clonotype: The antigen remains undetermined.

Reanalyzing the 5' RACE reads, TCRdb keeps one entry per CDR3 protein, without DNA. There are approximately 340,000 distinct CDR3 sequences in the sample, with 2% held by the top ten. The gene calls are TRBV20-1 and TRBJ1-5; lacking DNA, the TRBD1 call made by TCRdb goes unchecked. The material sequenced was blood. The sequence came from a human donor with ulcerative colitis or Crohn's disease, or a healthy co-twin of an affected twin (not recorded which). The CDR3 here is CSATATGTGWNQPQHF.